This T cell receptor beta chain emerged from a study of blood T cell repertoires in COVID-19. As for the study in general: Some COVID-19 samples were acute and others convalescent; all came from the United States, Italy and Spain. Nucleic acid was either cDNA or gDNA, and it came from T cells, B-cell-depleted T cells, or PBMCs.

Trimming cost V 0 bases and J 0 bases; bases outside gene matches: 10. Germline V gene lookup returns CDR1 SGHNT and CDR2 YYREEE (reference sequence). This CDR3 comprises 18 residues. Clones were read by immunoSEQ multiplex PCR, and TCRdb kept only the in-frame ones, dropping some. The sample consists of 200,000 to 250,000 clones, roughly 80% of them appearing once. This TCR derives from a man aged 25 to 45 with active or convalescent COVID-19. The chain couples TRBV5-4 to TRBJ2-7, with 9 bases matching TRBD2. The sample was peripheral blood. The CDR3 DNA reads as TGTGCCAGCAGCTTGGGCCTAGTCGGAGCGGGAGGCTCCTACGAGCAGTACTTC. It translates to CASSLGLVGAGGSYEQYF.